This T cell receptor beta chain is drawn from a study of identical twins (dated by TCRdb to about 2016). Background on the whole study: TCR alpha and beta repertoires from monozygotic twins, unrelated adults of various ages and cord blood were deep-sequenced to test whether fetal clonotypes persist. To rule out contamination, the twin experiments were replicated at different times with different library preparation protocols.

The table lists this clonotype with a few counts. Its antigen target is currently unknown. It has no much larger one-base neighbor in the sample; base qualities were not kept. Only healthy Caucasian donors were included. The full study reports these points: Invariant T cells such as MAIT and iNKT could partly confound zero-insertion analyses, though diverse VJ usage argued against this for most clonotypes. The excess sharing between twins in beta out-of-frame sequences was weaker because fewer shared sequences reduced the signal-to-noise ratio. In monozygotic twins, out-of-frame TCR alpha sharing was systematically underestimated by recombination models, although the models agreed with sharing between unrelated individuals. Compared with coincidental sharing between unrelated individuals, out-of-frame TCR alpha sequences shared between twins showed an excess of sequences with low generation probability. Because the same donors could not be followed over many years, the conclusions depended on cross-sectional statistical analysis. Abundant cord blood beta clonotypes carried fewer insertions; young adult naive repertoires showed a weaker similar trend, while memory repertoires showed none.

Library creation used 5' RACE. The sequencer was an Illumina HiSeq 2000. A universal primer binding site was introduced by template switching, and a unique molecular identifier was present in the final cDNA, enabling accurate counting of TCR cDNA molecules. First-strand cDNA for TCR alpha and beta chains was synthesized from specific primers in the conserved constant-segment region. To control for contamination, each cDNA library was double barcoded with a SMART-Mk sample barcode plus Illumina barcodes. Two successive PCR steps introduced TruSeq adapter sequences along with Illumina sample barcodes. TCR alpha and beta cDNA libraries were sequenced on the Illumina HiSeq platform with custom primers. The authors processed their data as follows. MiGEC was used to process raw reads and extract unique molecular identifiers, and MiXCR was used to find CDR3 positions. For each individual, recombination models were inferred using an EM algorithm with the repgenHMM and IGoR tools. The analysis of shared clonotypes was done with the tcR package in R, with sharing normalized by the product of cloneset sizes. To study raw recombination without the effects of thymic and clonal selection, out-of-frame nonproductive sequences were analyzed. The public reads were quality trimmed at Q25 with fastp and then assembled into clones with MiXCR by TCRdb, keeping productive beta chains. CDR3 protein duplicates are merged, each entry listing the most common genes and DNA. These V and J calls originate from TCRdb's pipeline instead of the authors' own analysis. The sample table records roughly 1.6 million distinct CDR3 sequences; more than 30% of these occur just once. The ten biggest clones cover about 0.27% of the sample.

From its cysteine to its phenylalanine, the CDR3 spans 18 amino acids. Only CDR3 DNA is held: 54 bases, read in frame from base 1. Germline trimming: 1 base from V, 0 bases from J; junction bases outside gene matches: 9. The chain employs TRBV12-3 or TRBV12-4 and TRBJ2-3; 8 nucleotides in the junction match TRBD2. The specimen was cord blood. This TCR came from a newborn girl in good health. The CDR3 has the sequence CASSLGLRGVASTDTQYF. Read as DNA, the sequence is TGTGCCAGCAGTTTAGGTTTGCGGGGGGTAGCTAGCACAGATACGCAGTATTTT.